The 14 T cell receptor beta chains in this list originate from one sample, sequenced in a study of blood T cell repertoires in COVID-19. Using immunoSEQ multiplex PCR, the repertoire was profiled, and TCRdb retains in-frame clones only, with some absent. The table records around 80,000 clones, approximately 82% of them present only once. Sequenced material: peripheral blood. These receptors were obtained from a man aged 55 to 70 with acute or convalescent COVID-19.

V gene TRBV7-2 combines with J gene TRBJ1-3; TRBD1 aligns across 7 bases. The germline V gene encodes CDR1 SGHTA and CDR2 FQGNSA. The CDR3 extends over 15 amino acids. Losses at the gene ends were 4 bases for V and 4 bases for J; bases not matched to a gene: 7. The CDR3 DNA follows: TGTGCCAGCAGCTCCGGGACAGTGCACGGAAACACCATATATTTT. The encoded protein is CASSSGTVHGNTIYF.

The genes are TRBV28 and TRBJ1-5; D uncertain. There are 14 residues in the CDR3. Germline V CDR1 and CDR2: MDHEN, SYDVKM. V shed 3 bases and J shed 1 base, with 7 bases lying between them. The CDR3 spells CASSFPSSNQPQHF. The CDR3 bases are TGTGCCAGCAGTTTTCCTAGCAGCAATCAGCCCCAGCATTTT.

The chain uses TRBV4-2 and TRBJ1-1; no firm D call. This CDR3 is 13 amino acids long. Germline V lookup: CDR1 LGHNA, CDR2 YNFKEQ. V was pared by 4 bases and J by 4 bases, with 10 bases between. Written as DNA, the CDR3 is TGTGCCAGCAGCCCGGCCGGAGGCACTGAAGCTTTCTTT. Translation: CASSPAGGTEAFF.

The CDR3 bases are TGTGCCAGCAGGCCTGGGACAGGGGGCGCAGATACGCAGTATTTT. It codes for CASRPGTGGADTQYF. The rearrangement joins TRBV7-9 to TRBJ2-3, with TRBD1 identical over 12 bases. Germline loops: CDR1 SEHNR, CDR2 FQNEAQ (reference sequence). This CDR3 comprises 15 residues. V dropped 6 bases and J dropped 4; count of bases not matched to a gene: 5.

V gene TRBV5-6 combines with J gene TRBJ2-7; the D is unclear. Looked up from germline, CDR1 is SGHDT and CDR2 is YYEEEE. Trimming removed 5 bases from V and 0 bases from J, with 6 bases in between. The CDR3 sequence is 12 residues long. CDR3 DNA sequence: TGTGCCAGCAGGGGCAGCTCCTACGAGCAGTACTTC. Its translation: CASRGSSYEQYF.

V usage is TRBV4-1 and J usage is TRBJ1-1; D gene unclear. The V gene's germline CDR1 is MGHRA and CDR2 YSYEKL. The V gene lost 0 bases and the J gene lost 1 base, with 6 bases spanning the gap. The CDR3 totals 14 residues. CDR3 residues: CASSQDRGNTEAFF. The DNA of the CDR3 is TGCGCCAGCAGCCAAGATCGGGGGAACACTGAAGCTTTCTTT.

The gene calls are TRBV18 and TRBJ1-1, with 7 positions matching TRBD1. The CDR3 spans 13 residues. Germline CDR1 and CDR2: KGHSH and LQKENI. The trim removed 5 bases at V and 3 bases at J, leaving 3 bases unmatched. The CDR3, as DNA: TGTGCCAGCTCATTACAGGGGTACACTGAAGCTTTCTTT. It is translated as CASSLQGYTEAFF.

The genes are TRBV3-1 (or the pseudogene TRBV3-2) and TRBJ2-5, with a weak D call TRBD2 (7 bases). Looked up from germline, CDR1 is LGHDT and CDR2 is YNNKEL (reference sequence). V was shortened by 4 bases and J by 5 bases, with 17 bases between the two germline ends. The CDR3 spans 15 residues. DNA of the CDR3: TGTGCCAGCAGCCTCCGGGGGGCTTTGGGGGAGACCCAGTACTTC. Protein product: CASSLRGALGETQYF.

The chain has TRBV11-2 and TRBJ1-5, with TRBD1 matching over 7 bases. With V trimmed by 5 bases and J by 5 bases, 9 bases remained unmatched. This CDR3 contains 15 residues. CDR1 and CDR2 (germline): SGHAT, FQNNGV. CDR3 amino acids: CASSPGQNFHQPQHF. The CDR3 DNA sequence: TGTGCCAGCAGCCCGGGACAGAACTTCCATCAGCCCCAGCATTTT.

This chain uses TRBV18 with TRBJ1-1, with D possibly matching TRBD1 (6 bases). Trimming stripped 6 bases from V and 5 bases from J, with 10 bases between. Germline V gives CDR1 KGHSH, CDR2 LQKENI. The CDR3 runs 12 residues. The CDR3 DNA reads TGTGCCAGCTCCGTTCAGGGGACTGAAGCTTTCTTT. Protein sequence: CASSVQGTEAFF.

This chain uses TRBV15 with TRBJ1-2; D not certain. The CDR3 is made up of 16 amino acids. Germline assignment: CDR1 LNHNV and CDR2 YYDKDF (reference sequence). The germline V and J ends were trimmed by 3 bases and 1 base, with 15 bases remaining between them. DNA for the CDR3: TGTGCCACCAGCAGTTTCGGGGAGAGTATTAACTATGGCTACACCTTC. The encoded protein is CATSSFGESINYGYTF. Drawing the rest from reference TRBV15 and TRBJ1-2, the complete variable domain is DAMVIQNPRYQVTQFGKPVTLSCSQTLNHNVMYWYQQKSSQAPKLLFHYYDKDFNNEADTPDNFQSRRPNTSFCFLDIRSPGLGDTAMYLCATSSFGESINYGYTFGSGTRLTVV.

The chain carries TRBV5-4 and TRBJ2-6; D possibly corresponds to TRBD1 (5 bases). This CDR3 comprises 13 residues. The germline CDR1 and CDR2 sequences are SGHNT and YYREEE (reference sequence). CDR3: CAFTGLGANVLTF. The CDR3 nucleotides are TGTGCTTTCACAGGTCTTGGGGCCAACGTCCTGACTTTC.

The CDR3 loop reads CASSPGSGGYTF. CDR3 coding DNA: TGTGCCTCCTCCCCGGGGTCTGGAGGCTACACCTTC. The V call is TRBV3-1 (or the pseudogene TRBV3-2), the J call TRBJ1-2; D is undetermined. The CDR3 contains 12 residues. V lost 11 bases, J lost 8 bases, and 18 bases lay in between. CDR1 and CDR2 from the germline V gene are LGHDT and YNNKEL (reference sequence).

The CDR3 DNA reads TGTGCCAGCAGACAGCCCGCCCAGGGAGAGCAGTACTTC. Its protein product is CASRQPAQGEQYF. The genes are TRBV2 and TRBJ2-7, with D maybe TRBD1 (5 bases). Looked up from germline, CDR1 is SNHLY and CDR2 is FYNNEI. CDR3 length: 13 amino acids. The V gene lost 6 bases and the J gene lost 7 bases, with 16 bases spanning the gap.